This T cell receptor beta chain was recorded in a study of post-analysis software for immune sequencing data. The TCR beta cDNA libraries contained unique molecular identifiers. TCRdb recomputed calls from the PCR reads with MiXCR, one row per CDR3 protein. The repertoire holds some 890,000 distinct CDR3 sequences, with roughly 50% as singletons. Study-level findings and limits: Five or six TRBV segments appeared more often in patients than in controls, and TRBV5-6, TRBV5-1 and TRBV20-1 were among these.

As for this clonotype: Antigen unknown.

This CDR3 has 13 residues. Germline loops: CDR1 DFQATT, CDR2 SNEGSKA (reference sequence). V lost 2 bases to trimming and J lost 11 bases; unmatched junction nucleotides: 9. Material for sequencing was blood. The J gene is TRBJ2-5, the V gene TRBV20-1, with 9 bases fitting TRBD1. The sequence came from a girl under 18 with multiple sclerosis. This chain's CDR3 is CSARSGTGPEQYF. In DNA form, the CDR3 reads TGCAGTGCTAGATCCGGGACAGGGCCGGAGCAGTACTTC.